This section outlines one T cell receptor beta chain sequence together with its context. Its antigen is not known. The data stem from a study of Tregs in tolerant kidney transplant recipients. Study-wide results and limits: Biological reproducibility was not directly addressed in this study. Tregs expanded with activated donor B cells seemed most donor-specific. The small number of patients limits these findings pending further validation.

Using immunoSEQ multiplex PCR, the repertoire was profiled, and TCRdb retains in-frame clones only, with some absent. The top ten clones hold 1.6% of a sample with more than 90,000 clones, over 85% of them seen once. Mixed chimerism was transient after nonmyeloablative marrow transplants from related graft donors. The CDR3 length is 13 residues. CDR1 is SGHRS, CDR2 YFSETQ, per germline. V trimming: 9 bases; J trimming: 1 base; junction bases outside the gene matches: 2. This sequence originates from a human patient who received a combined kidney and bone marrow transplant. These T cells may partly come from the graft donor. This chain connects TRBV5-1 to TRBJ2-5; 11 nucleotides align to TRBD1. The material sequenced was CD4+ T cells from blood (PBMCs), taken 12 months after the transplant. CDR3 sequence: CATGQGVQETQYF. For the CDR3, the DNA is TGCGCCACGGGACAGGGGGTCCAAGAGACCCAGTACTTC. The whole variable domain, remainder taken from reference TRBV5-1 and TRBJ2-5, is KAGVTQTPRYLIKTRGQQVTLSCSPISGHRSVSWYQQTPGQGLQFLFEYFSETQRNKGNFPGRFSGRQFSNSRSEMNVSTLELGDSALYLCATGQGVQETQYFGPGTRLLVL.